The 30 T cell receptor beta chains below all came from one sample that was sequenced in a study of blood T cells in healthy people across ages. PCR was performed a second time for about 7 to 12 cycles using a sample-barcoded 5' primer and a J-beta primer mix. Using its own MiXCR run on the 5' RACE reads, TCRdb lists one record per CDR3 protein. This table holds just over 800,000 distinct CDR3 sequences, approximately 67% found once. What was sequenced was blood. The receptor set was obtained from a man aged 25-45 years in good health.

This clonotype was seen a few times. This rearrangement joins TRBV4-3 to TRBJ2-3; 8 positions agree with TRBD2. Germline V gene lookup returns CDR1 LGHNA and CDR2 YSLEER. V dropped 0 bases and J dropped 4; count of bases not matched to a gene: 6. The CDR3 totals 16 residues. As DNA, the CDR3 is TGCGCCAGCAGCCAAGACGCGGGGGGAAGGTCAGATACGCAGTATTTT. It translates to CASSQDAGGRSDTQYF.

This chain uses TRBV6-1 with TRBJ2-1; 11 bases line up with TRBD2. V was pared by 8 bases and J by 9 bases, with 21 bases of the junction left unmatched. This CDR3 spans 18 amino acids. CDR1 is MNHNS, CDR2 SASEGT, per germline. This CDR3 reads CASRVEFSVAGGLGEQFF. Here the CDR3 DNA reads TGTGCCAGCCGCGTAGAGTTTAGTGTAGCGGGGGGGTTGGGTGAGCAGTTCTTC.

The V gene is TRBV4-2, the J gene TRBJ2-5; TRBD1 might be the D (6 bases). The CDR3 extends over 14 amino acids. Per germline, CDR1 LGHNA and CDR2 YNFKEQ. With 3 bases removed from V and 5 bases from J, the gap between germline ends came to 13 bases. CDR3 loop: CASSHLGAIETQYF. CDR3 nucleotide sequence: TGTGCCAGCAGCCATCTGGGGGCTATCGAGACCCAGTACTTC.

The CDR3 DNA is TGTGCCAGCAGTGACCCCCGGGACAGGAGCTCCTATAATTCACCCCTCCACTTT. This gives the protein CASSDPRDRSSYNSPLHF. This chain uses TRBV28 with TRBJ1-6; TRBD1 agrees at 8 bases. Germline CDR1 is MDHEN and CDR2 is SYDVKM. The V gene end was trimmed by 5 bases and the J gene end by 0 bases; junction bases not matched to a gene: 9. The CDR3 runs 18 residues.

Written as DNA, the CDR3 is TGTGCCACCAGCAGAACACAGGGGAGATCCTACAATGAGCAGTTCTTC. Its translation: CATSRTQGRSYNEQFF. This chain joins TRBV15 and TRBJ2-1, with 7 bases identical to TRBD1. The germline gives CDR1 LNHNV, CDR2 YYDKDF (reference sequence). The length of the CDR3 is 16 residues. Losses at the gene ends were 2 bases for V and 1 base for J; bases not matched to a gene: 5.

The chain uses TRBV11-2 and TRBJ2-3, with a possible D match to TRBD1 (5 bases). Per germline, CDR1 SGHAT and CDR2 FQNNGV. Trimming took off 1 base at V and 5 bases at J, with 13 bases between the two ends. The CDR3 extends over 15 amino acids. The CDR3 protein is CASSLGQGRGDTQYF. CDR3 nucleotide sequence: TGTGCCAGCAGCTTAGGGCAGGGTAGGGGAGATACGCAGTATTTT.

The chain carries TRBV7-9 and TRBJ1-6; D is ambiguous. Trimming pared 5 bases from V and 9 bases from J, leaving 8 bases between. Germline V gene sequence: CDR1 SEHNR, CDR2 FQNEAQ (reference sequence). This CDR3 contains 12 residues. The CDR3 spells CASSPPVSPLHF. DNA for the CDR3: TGTGCCAGCAGCCCGCCAGTTTCACCCCTCCACTTT.

This clonotype was counted between two and nine times. The chain uses TRBV29-1 and TRBJ1-2; D call uncertain. The V gene lost 5 bases and the J gene lost 3 bases, with 7 bases spanning the gap. CDR3 length equals 11 residues. Germline CDR1 reads SQVTM; CDR2 reads ANQGSEA. The CDR3 loop reads CSVWPDYGYTF. As DNA, the CDR3 is TGCAGCGTTTGGCCGGACTATGGCTACACCTTC.

This rearrangement joins TRBV15 to TRBJ2-3; the D gene is possibly TRBD1 (5 bases). The CDR3 has 14 amino acids. In germline, CDR1 is LNHNV, CDR2 YYDKDF (reference sequence). V lost 8 bases and J lost 3, with 15 bases in between. The CDR3 sequence: CATHPGMGTDTQYF. The CDR3 DNA reads as TGTGCCACCCACCCAGGGATGGGGACAGATACGCAGTATTTT. The whole variable domain, remainder taken from reference TRBV15 and TRBJ2-3, is DAMVIQNPRYQVTQFGKPVTLSCSQTLNHNVMYWYQQKSSQAPKLLFHYYDKDFNNEADTPDNFQSRRPNTSFCFLDIRSPGLGDTAMYLCATHPGMGTDTQYFGPGTRLTVL.

The rearrangement joins TRBV7-2 to TRBJ2-7; no clear D gene. V was clipped by 2 bases and J by 3 bases, with 8 bases between them. CDR1 is SGHTA, CDR2 FQGNSA, per germline. CDR3 length equals 13 residues. As DNA, the CDR3 is TGTGCCAGCAGCTTACAGGAGTACTACGAGCAGTACTTC. Amino acid sequence: CASSLQEYYEQYF.

J is TRBJ2-2 and V is TRBV15; no clear D. V gave up 0 bases and J gave up 7 bases, with 12 bases separating them. The CDR3 runs 15 residues. Germline V CDR1 and CDR2: LNHNV, YYDKDF (reference sequence). CDR3 sequence: CATSRDMAGGGELFF. CDR3 coding DNA: TGTGCCACCAGCAGAGACATGGCTGGCGGCGGGGAGCTGTTTTTT.

In its sample, this clonotype was seen a few times. The chain combines TRBV15 with TRBJ2-3; D is unclear. The V gene lost 1 base and the J gene lost 6 bases, with 5 bases spanning the gap. This CDR3 contains 12 residues. CDR1 and CDR2 (germline): LNHNV, YYDKDF (reference sequence). CDR3 region: CATSRGRDTQYF. For the CDR3, the DNA is TGTGCCACCAGCAGAGGACGGGATACGCAGTATTTT.

This clonotype was counted only a few times. The chain is built from TRBV4-3 and TRBJ2-5; D is perhaps TRBD1 (6 bases). Between the trimmed V and J ends, which lost 1 base and 4 bases, there was a span of 13 bases. There are 15 residues in the CDR3. CDR1 is LGHNA, CDR2 YSLEER, per germline. The CDR3, as DNA: TGCGCCAGCAGCCAAGGAGGGGGATTGGTAGAGACCCAGTACTTC. It specifies CASSQGGGLVETQYF.

In its sample, this clonotype was seen a few times. The V and J genes are TRBV11-2 and TRBJ2-1; tentatively, D is TRBD2 (5 bases). Germline assignment: CDR1 SGHAT and CDR2 FQNNGV. The CDR3 covers 15 residues. The germline V and J ends were trimmed by 6 bases and 9 bases, with 21 bases remaining between them. CDR3 loop: CASRARLRVVGEQFF. DNA for the CDR3: TGTGCCAGCAGAGCTCGTCTGCGGGTGGTGGGTGAGCAGTTCTTC.

This clonotype was observed a handful of times. The chain employs TRBV6-6 and TRBJ2-6; 7 bases align to TRBD1. CDR3 length: 17 residues. V lost 4 bases and J lost 0; bases outside the gene matches: 6. CDR1 and CDR2 from the germline V gene are MNHNY and SVGAGI (reference sequence). In nucleotides, the CDR3 is TGTGCCAGCAGTTCCTCTGGGACAGCCTCTGGGGCCAACGTCCTGACTTTC. Translated, it gives CASSSSGTASGANVLTF.

The rearrangement joins TRBV3-1 to TRBJ2-3, with TRBD2 as a possible D gene (6 bases). CDR3 length: 18 amino acids. CDR1 LGHDT and CDR2 YNNKEL come from the germline V gene (reference sequence). Trimming took off 1 base at V and 4 bases at J, with 21 bases between the two ends. CDR3: CASSQGFGSGQRPDTQYF. The CDR3 DNA follows: TGTGCCAGCAGCCAAGGATTCGGTAGCGGTCAGCGCCCAGATACGCAGTATTTT.

The chain links TRBV10-3 to TRBJ2-3; 12 bases are a match to TRBD2. J lost 1 base, V lost 5 bases, and 4 bases had no gene match. The CDR3 length is 16 residues. Germline V gene lookup returns CDR1 ENHRY and CDR2 SYGVKD. The DNA of the CDR3 is TGTGCCATCAGTCCCCGGACTAGCGGGGGCACAGATACGCAGTATTTT. Encoded protein: CAISPRTSGGTDTQYF.

The rearrangement uses TRBV7-2 and TRBJ1-2; weak D call: TRBD1 (5 bases). There are 14 residues in the CDR3. Germline V gene sequence: CDR1 SGHTA, CDR2 FQGNSA. The V end was cut by 1 base, the J end by 3 bases, with 9 bases between. In DNA form, the CDR3 reads TGTGCCAGCAGCTTAGTAGGGGAGGACTATGGCTACACCTTC. This gives the protein CASSLVGEDYGYTF.

This clonotype was seen only a few times. The chain links TRBV15 to TRBJ2-1; D may be TRBD1 or TRBD2 (5 bases each). Germline V CDR1 and CDR2: LNHNV, YYDKDF (reference sequence). Trimming left V 0 bases short and J 3 bases short, with 21 bases between. The CDR3 is made up of 19 amino acids. CDR3 residues: CATSRDRGPFQLDYNEQFF. The CDR3 coding sequence is TGTGCCACCAGCAGAGATCGGGGACCCTTTCAGTTGGACTACAATGAGCAGTTCTTC.

A few counts support this clonotype. The chain joins TRBV20-1 to TRBJ2-3; 10 nucleotides agree with TRBD2. Germline lookup yields CDR1 DFQATT and CDR2 SNEGSKA (reference sequence). The length of the CDR3 is 14 residues. V was pared by 8 bases and J by 2 bases, with 7 bases of the junction left unmatched. This chain's CDR3 is CSTQRGGNTDTQYF. CDR3 nucleotides: TGCAGTACCCAGCGGGGGGGCAACACAGATACGCAGTATTTT.

V is TRBV7-2 and J is TRBJ1-5, with 8 bases fitting TRBD1. V shed 5 bases, J shed 4 bases, and the junction held 4 bases outside the gene matches. Germline-derived CDR1 and CDR2 are SGHTA and FQGNSA. The CDR3 totals 14 residues. The CDR3 bases are TGTGCCAGCAGCCAGCAGGGGGCGAATCAGCCCCAGCATTTT. This sequence encodes CASSQQGANQPQHF.

The V call is TRBV7-2, the J call TRBJ2-1; 8 positions agree with TRBD2. CDR3 size: 14 residues. The J segment lost 7 bases and the V segment lost 1 base, leaving 3 bases of the junction unmatched. CDR1 is SGHTA, CDR2 FQGNSA, per germline. The CDR3 here is CASSLGGTRNEQFF. The CDR3, as DNA: TGTGCCAGCAGCTTAGGGGGGACTAGAAATGAGCAGTTCTTC.

This clonotype was recorded only once. The J gene is TRBJ1-4, the V gene TRBV6-6, with 8 bases aligning to TRBD1. Germline assignment: CDR1 MNHNY and CDR2 SVGAGI (reference sequence). J gave up 7 bases and V 0 bases, and 10 bases lay outside the gene matches. The CDR3 contains 17 residues. CDR3: CASSYSDRAFEGEKLFF. DNA for the CDR3: TGTGCCAGCAGTTACTCGGACAGGGCATTCGAGGGTGAAAAACTGTTTTTT.

This clonotype has more than one count but fewer than ten. This chain joins TRBV9 and TRBJ2-7; 9 bases are a match to TRBD1. Germline V CDR1 and CDR2: SGDLS, YYNGEE. Germline trimming cut 6 bases from V and 4 bases from J; bases unmatched to any gene: 17. This CDR3 spans 17 amino acids. CDR3 sequence (DNA): TGTGCCAGCATGTCCCAACAGCCGGGGACAGGGTGTTACGAGCAGTACTTC. This gives the protein CASMSQQPGTGCYEQYF. The variable domain in full, with the rest retrieved from reference TRBV9 and TRBJ2-7, is DSGVTQTPKHLITATGQRVTLRCSPRSGDLSVYWYQQSLDQGLQFLIQYYNGEERAKGNILERFSAQQFPDLHSELNLSSLELGDSALYFCASMSQQPGTGCYEQYFGPGTRLTVT.

DNA of the CDR3: TGTGCCAGCAGCCTCGACAAAAACAATGAGCAGTTCTTC. It codes for CASSLDKNNEQFF. The chain joins TRBV7-6 to TRBJ2-1, with unresolved D. The CDR3 covers 13 residues. Germline V lookup: CDR1 SGHVS, CDR2 FNYEAQ. V gave up 5 bases and J gave up 5 bases, with 10 bases separating them.

The rearrangement uses TRBV6-5 and TRBJ2-1; 8 nucleotides align to TRBD2. The CDR3 extends over 16 amino acids. Germline CDR1 reads MNHEY; CDR2 reads SVGAGI. Trimming took 6 bases from V and 0 from J; bases not matched to a gene: 7. This chain's CDR3 is CASSGVGGVSYNEQFF. In nucleotides, the CDR3 is TGTGCCAGCAGCGGAGTCGGGGGGGTCTCCTACAATGAGCAGTTCTTC.

V is TRBV2 and J is TRBJ1-5, with D hard to call. The CDR3 runs 15 residues. V was shortened by 2 bases and J by 0 bases, with 8 bases between the two germline ends. The V gene's germline CDR1 is SNHLY and CDR2 FYNNEI. The CDR3 region has the DNA TGTGCCAGCAGTGAATGGGCCTCTAGCAATCAGCCCCAGCATTTT. It specifies CASSEWASSNQPQHF.

This chain joins TRBV6-1 and TRBJ2-5, with 10 bases aligning to TRBD2. The CDR3 is 17 residues long. V shed 4 bases, J shed 4 bases, and the junction held 12 bases outside the gene matches. Germline V gene lookup returns CDR1 MNHNS and CDR2 SASEGT. CDR3 amino acids: CASSGPGTSAVGETQYF. CDR3 nucleotide sequence: TGTGCCAGCAGTGGCCCCGGGACTAGCGCGGTCGGAGAGACCCAGTACTTC.

The CDR3 is CAIAETSGGAYRETQYF. In DNA form, the CDR3 reads TGTGCCATCGCGGAGACTAGCGGGGGGGCGTATAGGGAGACCCAGTACTTC. The chain recombines TRBV10-3 with TRBJ2-5, with 14 bases identical to TRBD2. The CDR3 consists of 17 residues. The J segment lost 5 bases and the V segment lost 8 bases, leaving 13 bases of the junction unmatched. CDR1 and CDR2 from the germline V gene are ENHRY and SYGVKD.

The chain links TRBV10-3 to TRBJ2-5, with TRBD1 identical over 7 bases. The CDR3 consists of 14 residues. The ends lost 6 bases at V and 3 bases at J; junction bases unmatched: 7. CDR1 and CDR2 from the germline V gene are ENHRY and SYGVKD. The CDR3 loop reads CAISVQGTEETQYF. The CDR3 coding sequence is TGTGCCATCAGCGTACAGGGGACGGAAGAGACCCAGTACTTC.